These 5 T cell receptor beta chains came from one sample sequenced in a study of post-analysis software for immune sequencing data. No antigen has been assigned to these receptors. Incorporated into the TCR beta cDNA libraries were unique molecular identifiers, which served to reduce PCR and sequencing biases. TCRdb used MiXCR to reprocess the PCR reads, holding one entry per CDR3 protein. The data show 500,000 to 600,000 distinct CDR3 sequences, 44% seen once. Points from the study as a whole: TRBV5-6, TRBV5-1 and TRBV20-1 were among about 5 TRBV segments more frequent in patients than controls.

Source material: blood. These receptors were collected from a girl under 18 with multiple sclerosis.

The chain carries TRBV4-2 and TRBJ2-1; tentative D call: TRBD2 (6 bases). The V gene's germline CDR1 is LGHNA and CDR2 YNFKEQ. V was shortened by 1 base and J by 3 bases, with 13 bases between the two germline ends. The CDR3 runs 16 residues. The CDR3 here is CASSQGSTGDYNEQFF. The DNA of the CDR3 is TGTGCCAGCAGCCAAGGTTCAACGGGGGACTACAATGAGCAGTTCTTC.

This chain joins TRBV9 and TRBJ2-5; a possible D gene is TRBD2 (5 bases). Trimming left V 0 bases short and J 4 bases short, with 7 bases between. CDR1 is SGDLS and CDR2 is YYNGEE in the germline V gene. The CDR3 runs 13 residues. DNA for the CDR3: TGTGCCAGCAGCGTAGGGCTAGCAGAGACCCAGTACTTC. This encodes CASSVGLAETQYF.

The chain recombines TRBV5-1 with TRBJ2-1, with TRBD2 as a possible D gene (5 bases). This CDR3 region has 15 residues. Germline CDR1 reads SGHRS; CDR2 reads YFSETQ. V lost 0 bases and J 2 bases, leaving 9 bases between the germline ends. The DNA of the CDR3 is TGCGCCAGCAGCTTGGTCGGGGATCCCTACAATGAGCAGTTCTTC. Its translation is CASSLVGDPYNEQFF.

The CDR3 is CSASRQGGWDTEAFF. The CDR3 DNA sequence: TGCAGTGCTAGCCGTCAGGGGGGGTGGGACACTGAAGCTTTCTTT. This chain links TRBV20-1 with TRBJ1-1; 7 bases align to TRBD1. There are 15 residues in the CDR3. CDR1 and CDR2 from the germline V gene are DFQATT and SNEGSKA (reference sequence). V shed 3 bases and J 3 bases; nucleotides not matched to a gene: 10.

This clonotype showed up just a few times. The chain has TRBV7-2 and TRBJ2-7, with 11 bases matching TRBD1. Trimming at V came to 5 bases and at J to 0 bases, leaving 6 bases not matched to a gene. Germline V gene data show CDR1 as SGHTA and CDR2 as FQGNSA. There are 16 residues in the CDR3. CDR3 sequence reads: CASSKYGQGASYEQYF. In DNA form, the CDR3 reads TGTGCCAGCAGCAAATACGGACAGGGGGCCTCCTACGAGCAGTACTTC.